This T cell receptor beta chain stems from a study of shared clonotypes between healthy human individuals. Study-level results: The authors sampled blood alone, and tissue repertoires likely differ. Clonotype sharing among donors, it was expected, would be affected by sequencing depth.

Germline values: CDR1 MNHNY, CDR2 SVGAGI (reference sequence). Trimming removed 8 bases from V and 4 bases from J, with 17 bases in between. The CDR3 covers 14 residues. As concerns this clone: Its antigen remains unknown.

The donors, healthy adults who were HIV-negative, had experienced no recent acute infections or vaccinations. The authors distributed each subset's genomic DNA evenly over several immunoSEQ plates. TCRdb's table, derived via immunoSEQ multiplex PCR, lists solely in-frame clones and lacks some. The sample yields around 940,000 clones, approximately 80% seen once. The chain links TRBV6-6 to TRBJ1-1; D gene uncertain. The TCR sequence derives from a man between 18 and 35 years old in good health. The sample was memory CD4+ T cells sorted from blood. Subset noted: CD45RA-negative fraction. The CDR3 DNA sequence: TGTGCCAGCGGGGAAGGGAGACCACCCACTGAAGCTTTCTTT. It translates to CASGEGRPPTEAFF.